What follows is one T cell receptor beta chain and its context. Its antigen remains undetermined. It has no much larger one-base neighbor in the sample; base qualities were not kept. This sample was included in a study of cytomegalovirus exposure and HLA in healthy donors (dated by TCRdb to about 2017). About the study as a whole: An earlier analysis of about 530 of the donors reported under 300 Gb of sequence data and about 120 million unique TCR beta sequences obtained from about 179 million T cells. An early release covering just under 650 HLA-typed donors comprised about 300 gigabases of sequencing data and tens of millions of unique TCR sequences. Among the approximately 420 genotyped donors, approximately 77% belonged to the genetic ancestry cluster associated with self-reported Caucasian donors. The aim of the study was to test whether cataloging public T cell receptors could identify signatures of past pathogen exposure. The study profiled the T cell repertoires of under 700 subjects by immunosequencing and related them to cytomegalovirus serostatus. A separate validation cohort of over 95 different subjects was used in addition to the approximately 700-subject first cohort. The study combined high-throughput TCR immunosequencing, statistical association of individual TCRs with disease status, and machine learning to predict cytomegalovirus infection status. A later analysis re-analyzed previously published TCR beta repertoires from hundreds of donors and added high-resolution HLA genotyping to study TCR occurrence patterns. The later analysis used no new phenotypic data to find candidate immune exposures, relying instead on TCR beta sequences and their occurrence across donors. To decide whether each TCR beta V gene segment behaved as functional or pseudogenic, an earlier analysis of over 500 of the donors relied on high-throughput TCR beta sequencing. Donor age, sex, ethnicity and CMV serostatus were compiled alongside the repertoire data. Genome-wide SNP genotypes for about 65% of the 666 donors were used in a later genetic analysis, which treated that subset as a discovery cohort. All discovery cohort repertoires had been generated on a single sequencing platform. HLA typing covered class I and class II loci at four-digit resolution. The number of donors typed differed by locus, with roughly 620-630 for A, B, C, DRB1 and DQB1, around 520 for DQA1, over 600 for DPA1, and approximately 470 for DPB1. Roughly 5 DR-DQ haplotypes were treated as single units for association and clustering because of strong linkage in the cohort. Across some 400 genotyped donors of the cohort, an average of about 220,000 unique TCR beta nucleotide sequences per donor were sequenced, and 15% to 20% of those sequences were non-productive.

Library construction relied on the immunoSEQ multiplex PCR assay. A mixture of 60 forward primers for TCR Vbeta segments and 13 reverse primers for TCR Jbeta segments was used in the multiplex PCR. The CDR3 region of rearranged TCR beta genes was amplified from genomic DNA with a multiplex PCR assay. On the Illumina HiSeq System, the amplified TCR beta libraries were sequenced as 87-base-pair reads. The original methods were these. In a later analysis, roughly 80 million unique TCR beta chains were counted across the approximately 640 repertoires, and roughly 11 million of these chains were shared by at least two donors. A nearest-neighbor algorithm error-corrected the raw reads and collapsed the reads into unique sequences, merging closely related sequences to remove PCR and sequencing errors. Alignment of CDR3 sequences to IMGT reference sequences was used to assign V, D and J gene segments. Each retained sequence needed at least a six-nucleotide match to both a V gene segment and a J gene segment. A rearrangement was called productive if the CDR3 had no stop codons and remained in frame with V and J, and every other rearrangement was called non-productive. CDR3 was defined by IMGT convention, running from the second conserved V-encoded cysteine to the conserved J-encoded phenylalanine. Sequences without an unambiguous match to a single V gene segment were excluded from the earlier analysis of 587 of the donors. In an earlier analysis of around 590 of the donors, a V segment was called functional when productive rearrangements were above 56.7%, and segregating when the standard deviation between donors exceeded 5%. A statistical classification framework was built for diagnosing cytomegalovirus status from the catalog of TCR beta chain sequences. A later analysis assigned V and J genes by comparing TCR nucleotide sequences with IMGT/GENE-DB human TR gene sequences. In a later analysis, CDR3 sequences and most-parsimonious VDJ recombination scenarios were assigned using the TCRdist pipeline. A later analysis defined each TCR beta chain by its CDR3 amino acid sequence plus V-gene family, and excluded reads lacking a unique V-gene family. A later analysis removed 500 to 600 highly shared, low-generation-probability nucleotide sequences to deal with suspected cross-contamination and a sequencing artifact. For each public chain, a later analysis derived a clonal expansion index from normalized ranks of inferred template counts within each repertoire. In a later analysis, generation probabilities were computed using a VDJ recombination model fitted to out-of-frame rearrangements, and the results were checked against IGoR. A later analysis scored TCR-TCR, TCR-HLA and TCR-CMV co-occurrence with hypergeometric tests, applying a repertoire-size bias correction to TCR pairs. In a later analysis, false discovery rates were estimated by permuting HLA or CMV assignments 20 times. A later analysis grouped co-occurring TCRs with DBSCAN, adding TCRdist sequence similarity when clustering within HLA-allele-positive subsets. Repertoires with fewer than 30,000 or more than 120,000 public chains, plus five repertoires with anomalous nucleotide sharing, were excluded from co-occurrence clustering. Not all clones reach the TCRdb copy of this immuneACCESS table, which keeps in-frame sequences only. Checked studies attribute under half of the gap to unresolved V genes and leave the rest unexplained. V and J calls and clone size come straight from that table; D and trimming were deduced from the DNA. This sample lists about 200,000 clones; approximately 79% were detected once. Together, the top ten hold roughly 1.5% of the sample.

In total, around 600 healthy bone marrow donors made up the cohort. At the time of sampling, all cohort members were nominally healthy, though unrecorded immune exposures were likely present. The donor was CMV seronegative and was included in the group of a few hundred seronegative cohort members. Every donor gave a peripheral blood sample, and the peripheral blood mononuclear cells from that sample were used for TCR beta sequencing. Genomic DNA extraction from the blood cell samples was performed with the Qiagen DNeasy Blood Extraction Kit. The cysteine opens and the phenylalanine closes a CDR3 of 14 amino acids. CDR3 DNA is the only sequence kept; it has 42 bases, read in frame from the first base. Taken from the germline V gene, the CDR1 and CDR2 loops are MDHEN and SYDVKM. The junction shows trimming of 3 bases on V and 4 bases on J, and the gene matches do not reach 2 bases of it. The research as a whole found: A later analysis reported that several top co-occurrence clusters appeared linked to parvovirus B19, influenza, CMV and Epstein-Barr virus. A further reported finding was that TCR beta sequences accurately predicted the HLA-A and HLA-B alleles for most subjects in the first cohort. A group of highly shared sequence variants was considered likely to be a technical artifact of the sequencing pipeline. The study listed 164 TCR beta chains as associated with cytomegalovirus. The authors suggested that the approach could potentially be extended to other disease states and immunological phenotypes. Broadly in line with IMGT annotations, most TCR beta V segments showed up in productive rearrangements about 87% or about 30% of the time in an earlier analysis of several hundred of the donors. The classifier was reported to diagnose cytomegalovirus status with high specificity and sensitivity in both the original and validation cohorts. In a later analysis, HLA-associated TCR beta chains were found to be more clonally expanded and to have lower generation probabilities than equally common non-associated chains. Three of the identified cytomegalovirus-associated TCR beta chains were confirmed in vitro to be specific for cytomegalovirus antigens. The 87-base-pair reads could not distinguish some IMGT-functional V segments, including TRBV6-2 and TRBV6-3, so those segments were excluded. Because counts were too low, some 17 rarely observed V segments, including chromosome 9 orphons, were left out of the earlier analysis of 587 of the donors. A later analysis found that most CMV-associated TCR beta chains appeared HLA-restricted, with HLA associations seemingly driven largely by CMV exposure. An association between a missense DCLRE1C variant and V-gene and J-gene trimming of TCR beta chains was found in a later genetic analysis and replicated in an independent cohort. Only TCR beta chains were sequenced in this cohort, and the absence of alpha or paired-chain data limited detectable features. Because HLA typing was missing for some donors at each locus, association tests included only the typed subset. Linkage disequilibrium might explain the correlated functional status among segregating V segments, but an unknown experimental factor could not be excluded. In a later analysis, the rate of TCR association differed among HLA loci, with DRB1 alleles having the most associated TCRs and HLA-C alleles having the fewest. A later genetic analysis reported fewer N-insertions in productive TCRs among donors in an Asian-associated ancestry cluster than the 666-donor mean. Most TCR sequences were observed very rarely across donors, whereas some public TCRs were present in many individuals. Strong co-occurrence of HLA alleles, especially DR and DQ, made assigning TCR associations to individual alleles difficult. Immune exposure information for the cohort was limited to CMV serostatus. At a false discovery rate of 0.05, a later analysis linked fewer than 20,000 TCR beta sequences to specific HLA alleles. Sequencing depth was assumed to be roughly uniform across donors in the presence/absence analyses, though that assumption may not hold.

The sequencing input was PBMCs. This sequence uses TRBV28 and TRBJ2-3; 9 bases in the middle match TRBD2. The receptor was derived from a man in his fifties or sixties in good health and CMV-seronegative. The CDR3 region has the sequence CASSFGGRADTQYF. The nucleotides read TGTGCCAGCAGTTTTGGCGGGAGGGCAGATACGCAGTATTTT.